The rows below give T cell receptor beta chains drawn from one sample of a study of T cell responses to AZD1222 COVID-19 vaccine. Sequencing was performed with immunoSEQ multiplex PCR; in TCRdb, only in-frame clones are kept and a portion is missing. The sample has 75,000 to 100,000 clones; around 90% are singletons. Source: peripheral blood, taken on day 0 of AZD1222 vaccination. All receptors come from an adult in good health. CDR3s include the opening cysteine and the closing phenylalanine or tryptophan. D genes are given only for firm matches. A row's size may be missing; if present it is once, few, many or a size class.

>NA|TRBV4-3|13|TRBJ1-2|NA
TGCGCCAGCAGCCCTAAGGACAGAAGAGGCTACACCTTC
CASSPKDRRGYTF
>NA|TRBV4-3|13|TRBJ2-3|NA
TGCGCCAGCAGCCAAGTCGGGTCAGATACGCAGTATTTT
CASSQVGSDTQYF
>NA|TRBV7-9|12|TRBJ1-5|once
TGTGCCAGCAGCTTGGGAGGTCAGCCCCAGCATTTT
CASSLGGQPQHF
>NA|TRBV7-2|14|TRBJ2-5|NA
TGTGCCAGCAGCCTCGGGACGGGAGCTGAGACCCAGTACTTC
CASSLGTGAETQYF
>NA|TRBV10-3|15|TRBJ1-2|NA
TGTGCCATCAGTGAGTCGGGAGGGGCAGGCTATGGCTACACCTTC
CAISESGGAGYGYTF
>TRBD1|TRBV7-7|15|TRBJ2-2|NA
TGTGCTAGCAGCTTAGGGGCAGGGGGCACCGGGGAGCTGTTTTTT
CASSLGAGGTGELFF
>NA|TRBV4-3|16|TRBJ2-1|NA
TGCGCCAGCAGCCAAGATAGAGGGGACCTGTACAATGAGCAGTTCTTC
CASSQDRGDLYNEQFF
>TRBD2|TRBV24-1|19|TRBJ2-3|NA
TGTGCCACCAGTGGAGGTAGTAGCGGGGTAAAGGGCCCCACAGATACGCAGTATTTT
CATSGGSSGVKGPTDTQYF
>NA|TRBV6-2/TRBV6-3|14|TRBJ2-7|once
TGTGCCAGCAGTTACTCCCCCAGTTCCTACGAGCAGTACTTC
CASSYSPSSYEQYF
>NA|TRBV3-1/TRBV3-2|13|TRBJ1-1|NA
TGTGCCAGCACCGGTCGGGAGGGCACTGAAGCTTTCTTT
CASTGREGTEAFF
>TRBD2|TRBV18|14|TRBJ2-7|NA
TGTGCCAGCTCGCTGGGGACTAATTCCTACGAGCAGTACTTC
CASSLGTNSYEQYF
>NA|TRBV6-5|12|TRBJ2-5|NA
TGTGCCAGCAGTTACTCAGAAGAGACCCAGTACTTC
CASSYSEETQYF
>NA|TRBV6-5|13|TRBJ2-5|NA
TGTGCCAGCAGTTACTTGGGGCAAGAGACCCAGTACTTC
CASSYLGQETQYF
>NA|TRBV6-2/TRBV6-3|12|TRBJ2-1|once
TGTGCCAGCAGTTACAACTACAATGAGCAGTTCTTC
CASSYNYNEQFF
>NA|TRBV28|13|TRBJ2-7|NA
TGTGCCAGCAGTCGCGGGGTCTCCTACGAGCAGTACTTC
CASSRGVSYEQYF
>NA|TRBV24-1|14|TRBJ2-5|NA
TGTGCCACCAGTGATTTGAACAGCCAAGAGACCCAGTACTTC
CATSDLNSQETQYF
>NA|TRBV30|11|TRBJ2-2|few
TGTGCCTGGCGGTACACCGGGGAGCTGTTTTTT
CAWRYTGELFF
>TRBD2|TRBV6-2/TRBV6-3|18|TRBJ2-2|NA
TGTGCCAGCAGTTACTCCCTAGCGGGCGGTTCGGGGTACGGGGAGCTGTTTTTT
CASSYSLAGGSGYGELFF
>TRBD2|TRBV11-1|16|TRBJ2-5|NA
TGTGCCAGCAGCTTATCACTAGCGGGAGATCGGGAGACCCAGTACTTC
CASSLSLAGDRETQYF
>NA|TRBV18|14|TRBJ2-5|NA
TGTGCCAGCTCACCACAGGGGCGACAAGAGACCCAGTACTTC
CASSPQGRQETQYF
>NA|TRBV15|13|TRBJ2-5|NA
TGTGCCACCAGCAGATCCACCCGGGAGACCCAGTACTTC
CATSRSTRETQYF
>NA|TRBV4-1|13|TRBJ2-7|NA
TGCGCCAGCAGCCAATTGGGTACCAACGAGCAGTACTTC
CASSQLGTNEQYF
>NA|TRBV7-3|15|TRBJ2-3|NA
TGTGCCAGCAGCCTAAAGGGGGGGCCCTTAAATACGCAGTATTTT
CASSLKGGPLNTQYF
>TRBD2|TRBV29-1|15|TRBJ2-1|NA
TGCAGCGTTGGATCTGCGGGAGGCTCCTACAATGAGCAGTTCTTC
CSVGSAGGSYNEQFF
>NA|TRBV24-1|14|TRBJ1-2|NA
TGTGCCACCAGTCCCGTGGGCAGGGACTATGGCTACACCTTC
CATSPVGRDYGYTF
>NA|TRBV12-5|15|TRBJ2-3|NA
TGTGCTAGTGGTTTGGTACTCGGACCGACAGATACGCAGTATTTT
CASGLVLGPTDTQYF
>NA|TRBV27|16|TRBJ2-7|NA
TGTGCCAGCAGTTTATATGCAGGCCGAGGGACCTACGAGCAGTACTTC
CASSLYAGRGTYEQYF
>TRBD2|TRBV6-5|13|TRBJ2-3|NA
TGTGCCAGCAGACTAGCGGGAGGTGATACGCAGTATTTT
CASRLAGGDTQYF